The rows below give T cell receptor beta chains drawn from one sample of a study of blood T cells in healthy people across ages. Each CDR3 protein gets one entry after TCRdb re-called the 5' RACE reads with MiXCR. The data contain about 1.5 million distinct CDR3 sequences, about 45% of them singletons. The material sequenced was blood. These receptors were obtained from a woman under 30 in good health. The CDR3 runs from the conserved cysteine through the conserved F or W. A D gene is named only where the DNA matches it firmly. The listing skips clone size in some rows; elsewhere it reads once, few, many or a size class.

TRBV30	NA	NA	13	TRBJ1-2	TGTGCCTGGAGTATAATCGGTGCGGATGGCTACACCTTC	CAWSIIGADGYTF
TRBV14	NA	NA	16	TRBJ2-2	TGTGCCAGCAGCTACCTCCGGGACACTTACACCGGGGAGCTGTTTTTT	CASSYLRDTYTGELFF
TRBV6-5	NA	TRBD1	14	TRBJ1-5	TGTGCCAGCAGGGGGACAGGTAGCAATCAGCCCCAGCATTTT	CASRGTGSNQPQHF
TRBV4-3	NA	NA	15	TRBJ1-5	TGCGCCAGCAGCCAAGAAGGAGGGGTCGATCAGCCCCAGCATTTT	CASSQEGGVDQPQHF
TRBV21-1	NA	NA	16	TRBJ2-3	TGTGCCAGCAGCAAAGGTACCCCACCATTCACAGATACGCAGTATTTT	CASSKGTPPFTDTQYF
TRBV6-2/TRBV6-3	few	NA	13	TRBJ1-1	TGTGCCAGTCTCGACGGACTGAACACTGAAGCTTTCTTT	CASLDGLNTEAFF
TRBV25-1	NA	TRBD2	16	TRBJ2-5	TGTGCCAGCAGTGAATATGGTCGGGGGGACGCGGAGACCCAGTACTTC	CASSEYGRGDAETQYF
TRBV6-2/TRBV6-3	few	TRBD1	15	TRBJ1-2	TGTGCCAGCAGTCCCCGGACAGGGTTAAACTATGGCTACACCTTC	CASSPRTGLNYGYTF
TRBV7-2	NA	NA	13	TRBJ2-5	TGTGCCAGCAGCTTAGCGCAGGCTCGTGAGCAGTACTTC	CASSLAQAREQYF
TRBV20-1	few	NA	18	TRBJ1-5	TGCAGTGCTCGCGACCTTCAGGGAAGGGCCCTTTCTTATCAGCCCCAGCATTTT	CSARDLQGRALSYQPQHF
TRBV18	NA	TRBD1	14	TRBJ2-1	TGTGCCAGCTCACGGGACAGACTTAACAATGAGCAGTTCTTC	CASSRDRLNNEQFF
TRBV27	NA	TRBD2	16	TRBJ2-1	TGTGCCAGCAGTTTATCGGAGACTAGCGGGTACAATGAGCAGTTCTTC	CASSLSETSGYNEQFF
TRBV4-2	few	NA	14	TRBJ2-2	TGTGCCAGCAGCCAAGATTTAGGGCCCGGGGAGCTGTTTTTT	CASSQDLGPGELFF
TRBV4-2	NA	NA	16	TRBJ1-4	TGTGCCAGCAGCCAAGATGGAGAGGTGATTAATGAAAAACTGTTTTTT	CASSQDGEVINEKLFF
TRBV12-3/TRBV12-4	NA	TRBD1	14	TRBJ1-6	TGTGCCAGCCAGGGACAGGCAAATAATTCACCCCTCCACTTT	CASQGQANNSPLHF
TRBV7-2	NA	NA	14	TRBJ1-3	TGTGCCAGCAGCTTATCGAGCTCTGGAAACACCATATATTTT	CASSLSSSGNTIYF
TRBV9	few	TRBD1	14	TRBJ2-7	TGTGCCAGCAGTGGAACCGGGACAGGGCTCGAGCAGTACTTC	CASSGTGTGLEQYF